This T cell receptor (beta chain) was identified during a study of T cell responses to AZD1222 COVID-19 vaccine. Whole-study context: Second-dose intervals of approximately 4 or approximately 12 weeks were pooled. Study outcomes and limitations: Elevations in Spike-specific TCR breadth and depth followed administration of two AZD1222 doses.

A word on this clone: Its antigen is undetermined.

The CDR3 has 18 residues. CDR1 LNHNV and CDR2 YYDKDF come from the germline V gene (reference sequence). Trimming left V 5 bases short and J 1 base short, with 20 bases between. Data came from immunoSEQ multiplex PCR; TCRdb stores just in-frame clones and leaves some out. Among 100,000 to 150,000 clones listed, about 93% were seen once. The chain carries TRBV15 and TRBJ2-2; possible D gene TRBD2, 6 bases. This specimen was peripheral blood, taken on day 0 of AZD1222 vaccination. The clonotype comes from an adult in good health. CDR3 DNA: TGTGCCACCAGCTCCCCCTGGGGAGGCAGTATGAACACCGGGGAGCTGTTTTTT. This encodes CATSSPWGGSMNTGELFF. The entire variable domain, with the rest obtained from reference TRBV15 and TRBJ2-2, is as follows: DAMVIQNPRYQVTQFGKPVTLSCSQTLNHNVMYWYQQKSSQAPKLLFHYYDKDFNNEADTPDNFQSRRPNTSFCFLDIRSPGLGDTAMYLCATSSPWGGSMNTGELFFGEGSRLTVL.